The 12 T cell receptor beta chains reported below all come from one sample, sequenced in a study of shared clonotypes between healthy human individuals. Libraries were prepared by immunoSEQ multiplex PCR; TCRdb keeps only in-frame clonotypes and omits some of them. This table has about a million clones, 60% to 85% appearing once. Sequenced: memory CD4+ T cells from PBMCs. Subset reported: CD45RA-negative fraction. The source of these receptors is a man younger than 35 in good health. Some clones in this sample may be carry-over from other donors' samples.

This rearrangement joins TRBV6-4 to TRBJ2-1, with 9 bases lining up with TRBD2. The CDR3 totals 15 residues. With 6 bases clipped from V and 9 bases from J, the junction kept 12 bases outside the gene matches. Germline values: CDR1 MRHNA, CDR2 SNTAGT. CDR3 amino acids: CASSGIAGVVSEQFF. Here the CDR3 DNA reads TGTGCCAGCAGCGGTATAGCGGGAGTAGTCTCTGAGCAGTTCTTC.

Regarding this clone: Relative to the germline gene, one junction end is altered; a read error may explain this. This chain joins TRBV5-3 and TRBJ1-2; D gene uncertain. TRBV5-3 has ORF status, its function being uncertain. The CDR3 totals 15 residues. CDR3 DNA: TGTGCCAGCAGCTTGGCAGGACCAACTAACTATGGCTACACCTTC. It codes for CASSLAGPTNYGYTF.

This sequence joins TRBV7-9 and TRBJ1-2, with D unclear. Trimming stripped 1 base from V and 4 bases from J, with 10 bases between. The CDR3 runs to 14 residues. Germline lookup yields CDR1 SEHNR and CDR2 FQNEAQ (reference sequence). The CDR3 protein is CASSLDVGSYGYTF. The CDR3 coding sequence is TGTGCCAGCAGCTTAGATGTCGGAAGCTATGGCTACACCTTC.

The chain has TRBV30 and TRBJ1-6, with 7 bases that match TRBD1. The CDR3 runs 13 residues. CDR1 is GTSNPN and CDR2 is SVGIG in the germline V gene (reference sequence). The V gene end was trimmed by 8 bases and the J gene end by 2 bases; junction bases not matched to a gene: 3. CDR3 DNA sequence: TGTGCCCGACAGGGAGCCTATAATTCACCCCTCCACTTT. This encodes CARQGAYNSPLHF.

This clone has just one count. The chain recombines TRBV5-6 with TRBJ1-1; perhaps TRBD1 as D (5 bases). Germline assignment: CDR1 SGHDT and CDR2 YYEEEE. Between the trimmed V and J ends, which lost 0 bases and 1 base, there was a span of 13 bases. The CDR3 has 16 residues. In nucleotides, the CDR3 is TGTGCCAGCAGCTTGGGGGTGTATAGGGGGAACACTGAAGCTTTCTTT. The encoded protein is CASSLGVYRGNTEAFF.

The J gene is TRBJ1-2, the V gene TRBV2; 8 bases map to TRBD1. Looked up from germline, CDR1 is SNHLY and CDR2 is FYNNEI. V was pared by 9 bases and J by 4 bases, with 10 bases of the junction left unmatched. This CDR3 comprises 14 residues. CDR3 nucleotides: TGTGCCAGTTCTCTGAGACAGGGGAGCTATGGCTACACCTTC. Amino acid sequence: CASSLRQGSYGYTF.

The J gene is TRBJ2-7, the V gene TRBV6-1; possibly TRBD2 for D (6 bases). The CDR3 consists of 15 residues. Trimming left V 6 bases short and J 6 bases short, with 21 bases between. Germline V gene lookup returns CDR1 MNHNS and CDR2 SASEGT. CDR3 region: CASSSPGLVGFEQYF. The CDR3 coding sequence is TGTGCCAGCAGCTCTCCGGGACTGGTCGGGTTCGAGCAGTACTTC.

The CDR3 here is CASSAGGNMNTEAFF. In DNA, the CDR3 is TGTGCCAGCAGTGCCGGGGGGAACATGAACACTGAAGCTTTCTTT. J is TRBJ1-1 and V is TRBV28; TRBD1 is a possible D gene (5 bases). The CDR3 is 15 residues long. V lost 5 bases and J 0 bases, leaving 13 bases between the germline ends. Germline CDR1 is MDHEN and CDR2 is SYDVKM.

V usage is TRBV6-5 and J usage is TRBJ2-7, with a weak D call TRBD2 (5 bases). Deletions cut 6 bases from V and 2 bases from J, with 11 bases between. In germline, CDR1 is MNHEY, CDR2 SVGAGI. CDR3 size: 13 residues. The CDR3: CASRTPGTYEQYF. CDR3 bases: TGTGCCAGCAGGACCCCCGGGACCTACGAGCAGTACTTC.

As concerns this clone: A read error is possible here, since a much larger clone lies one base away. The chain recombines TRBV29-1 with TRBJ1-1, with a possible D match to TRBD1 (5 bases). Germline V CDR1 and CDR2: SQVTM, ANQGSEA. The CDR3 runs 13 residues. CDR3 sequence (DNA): TGCGGCGTTGAGGCCGCCAGGGACACTGAAGCTTTCTTT. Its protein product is CGVEAARDTEAFF.

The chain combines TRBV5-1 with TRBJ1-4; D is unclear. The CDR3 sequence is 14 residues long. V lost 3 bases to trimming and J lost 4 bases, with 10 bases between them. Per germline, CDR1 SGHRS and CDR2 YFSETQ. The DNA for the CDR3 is TGCGCCAGCAGCTCCAGCCGGAATAATGAAAAACTGTTTTTT. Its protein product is CASSSSRNNEKLFF. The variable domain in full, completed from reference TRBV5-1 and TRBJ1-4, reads KAGVTQTPRYLIKTRGQQVTLSCSPISGHRSVSWYQQTPGQGLQFLFEYFSETQRNKGNFPGRFSGRQFSNSRSEMNVSTLELGDSALYLCASSSSRNNEKLFFGSGTQLSVL.

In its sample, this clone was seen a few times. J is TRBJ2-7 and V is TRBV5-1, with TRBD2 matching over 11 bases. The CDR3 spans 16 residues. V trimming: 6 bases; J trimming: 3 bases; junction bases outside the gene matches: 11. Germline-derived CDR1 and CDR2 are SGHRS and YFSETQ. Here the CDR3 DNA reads TGCGCCAGCAACGGGGGTAGCGGGAGGGCCGGCTACGAGCAGTACTTC. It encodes CASNGGSGRAGYEQYF.